The clone carrying this TCR beta chain was detected many times. Semi-nested PCR with Nested Universal Primer A followed constant-region reverse priming of full-length variable regions. TCRdb reprocessed the 5' RACE reads with MiXCR, giving one entry per CDR3 protein. The data contain 10,000 to 15,000 distinct CDR3 sequences, 20% to 25% of them seen just once; the ten biggest clones take up approximately 2.8%. The germline V gene has CDR1 SGHNT and CDR2 YYREEE (reference sequence). CDR3 size: 16 residues. The V gene lost 4 bases and the J gene lost 0 bases, with 14 bases spanning the gap. Purified naive CD4+ T cells were depleted of CD25+ Tregs.

This chain connects TRBV5-4 to TRBJ2-1; the D gene is possibly TRBD2 (5 bases). The sequencing input was naive CD4+ T cells sorted from blood. The sample's subset: naive CD4+ T cells, CD4+CD45RA+CD25-. The receptor's source is a female donor with breast cancer. CDR3 coding DNA: TGTGCCAGCAGCCCCGCAGCGGAGAGCTCCTACAATGAGCAGTTCTTC. It is translated as CASSPAAESSYNEQFF.